Each of the 18 T cell receptor beta chains below was sequenced from the same sample in a study of cytomegalovirus exposure and HLA in healthy donors. PCR primers comprised 60 Vbeta and 13 Jbeta primers. Generated by immunoSEQ multiplex PCR, the TCRdb table keeps only in-frame clones and is missing some. This table holds about 98,000 clones, about 81% found once. Material for sequencing was PBMCs. The receptor set was obtained from a man in his forties or fifties in good health and CMV-seronegative.

This clone rates as medium-sized. J is TRBJ2-2 and V is TRBV6-4; no clear D. Trimming removed 3 bases from V and 0 bases from J, with 2 bases in between. Germline CDR1 and CDR2: MRHNA and SNTAGT. The CDR3 covers 13 residues. The CDR3 region is CASSDTNTGELFF. Written as DNA, the CDR3 is TGTGCCAGCAGTGATACGAACACCGGGGAGCTGTTTTTT.

This chain connects TRBV27 to TRBJ2-7, with TRBD1 identical over 9 bases. Germline CDR1 is MNHEY and CDR2 is SMNVEV (reference sequence). CDR3 length equals 13 residues. V lost 5 bases to trimming and J lost 3 bases; unmatched junction nucleotides: 2. CDR3 in amino acids: CASSVGQGYEQYF. The CDR3 bases are TGTGCCAGCAGTGTGGGACAGGGCTACGAGCAGTACTTC.

This chain links TRBV5-1 with TRBJ2-7; 11 bases are shared with TRBD2. The CDR3 consists of 17 residues. V was clipped by 4 bases and J by 7 bases; unmatched bases: 16. Germline assignment: CDR1 SGHRS and CDR2 YFSETQ. CDR3 sequence (DNA): TGCGCCAGCAGCCCAGGAGGGACTAGCGGTGGATGGGATGAGCAGTACTTC. Translating gives CASSPGGTSGGWDEQYF.

This chain uses TRBV27 with TRBJ2-7; 9 nucleotides line up with TRBD1. Germline CDR1 is MNHEY and CDR2 is SMNVEV (reference sequence). The CDR3 length is 19 residues. J was trimmed by 4 bases and V by 0 bases; bases with no gene match: 16. CDR3 sequence (DNA): TGTGCCAGCAGTTTATCTGGTTTGGACAGGGGCCCCGGACGGTACGAGCAGTACTTC. As protein: CASSLSGLDRGPGRYEQYF.

This sequence joins TRBV27 and TRBJ2-5, with 12 bases fitting TRBD2. V trimming: 7 bases; J trimming: 4 bases; junction bases outside the gene matches: 7. The germline gives CDR1 MNHEY, CDR2 SMNVEV (reference sequence). This CDR3 is 15 amino acids long. This chain's CDR3 is CASKYLAGGLETQYF. In nucleotides, the CDR3 is TGTGCCAGCAAATACCTAGCGGGGGGGCTAGAGACCCAGTACTTC.

The J gene is TRBJ1-6, the V gene TRBV9; 7 bases are a match to TRBD1. The CDR3 covers 14 residues. Germline CDR1 is SGDLS and CDR2 is YYNGEE. V was clipped by 0 bases and J by 10 bases; unmatched bases: 4. The chain's CDR3 is CASSVGGGESPLHF. The CDR3 nucleotides read TGTGCCAGCAGCGTAGGAGGGGGCGAATCACCCCTCCACTTT.

This chain joins TRBV19 and TRBJ1-2; the match to TRBD1 covers 7 bases. Per germline, CDR1 LNHDA and CDR2 SQIVND (reference sequence). Unmatched junction bases numbered 6, after V lost 7 bases and J lost 4 bases. The CDR3 is 13 amino acids. The chain's CDR3 is CASKGTERYGYTF. Written as DNA, the CDR3 is TGTGCCAGTAAGGGGACAGAGCGCTATGGCTACACCTTC. The entire variable domain, with the rest obtained from reference TRBV19 and TRBJ1-2, is as follows: DGGITQSPKYLFRKEGQNVTLSCEQNLNHDAMYWYRQDPGQGLRLIYYSQIVNDFQKGDIAEGYSVSREKKESFPLTVTSAQKNPTAFYLCASKGTERYGYTFGSGTRLTVV.

The chain carries TRBV25-1 and TRBJ2-7; TRBD1 aligns across 8 bases. Trimming cost V 7 bases and J 2 bases; bases outside gene matches: 10. The CDR3 has 15 residues. The germline V gene has CDR1 MGHDK and CDR2 SYGVNS. The CDR3 is CASKPQGVGAYEQYF. CDR3 DNA sequence: TGTGCCAGCAAGCCACAGGGGGTGGGCGCCTACGAGCAGTACTTC.

V and J are TRBV11-2 and TRBJ1-1; possible D gene TRBD1, 5 bases. Germline V CDR1 and CDR2: SGHAT, FQNNGV. Trimming shortened V by 5 bases and J by 4 bases, and 8 bases separated the two germline ends. The CDR3 is made up of 12 amino acids. The CDR3 here is CASSLQGTEAFF. DNA for the CDR3: TGTGCCAGCAGCCTTCAGGGCACTGAAGCTTTCTTT.

The V call is TRBV29-1, the J call TRBJ1-4, with a tentative D call TRBD1 (6 bases). The germline V and J ends were trimmed by 4 bases and 8 bases, with 14 bases remaining between them. CDR3 size: 13 residues. The germline V gene encodes CDR1 SQVTM and CDR2 ANQGSEA. In nucleotides, the CDR3 is TGCAGCGTTGTCTCACAGGGTGGCGAAAAACTGTTTTTT. It specifies CSVVSQGGEKLFF.

The chain recombines TRBV7-3 with TRBJ2-7; TRBD2 matches 10 bases. Germline CDR1 SGHTA, CDR2 FQGTGA. V was clipped by 5 bases and J by 2 bases; unmatched bases: 6. The length of the CDR3 is 15 residues. The chain's CDR3 is CASSRASGGTYEQYF. The CDR3 nucleotides read TGTGCCAGCAGCCGAGCTAGCGGGGGCACCTACGAGCAGTACTTC.

The chain is built from TRBV19 and TRBJ2-2; 10 bases line up with TRBD1. Per germline, CDR1 LNHDA and CDR2 SQIVND (reference sequence). The CDR3 covers 15 residues. Trimming took 6 bases from V and 6 from J; bases not matched to a gene: 7. The CDR3 bases are TGTGCCAGTAGCAGCGGACAGGGGGTCCCCGGGGAGCTGTTTTTT. It specifies CASSSGQGVPGELFF.

This clone appeared a single time. The chain uses TRBV15 and TRBJ1-5; 9 nucleotides line up with TRBD1. The CDR3 is 17 amino acids. The junction had 11 bases not matched to a gene; V was cut back by 5 bases and J by 3 bases. The V gene's germline CDR1 is LNHNV and CDR2 YYDKDF (reference sequence). The CDR3 sequence: CATSGSPGQGNNQPQHF. Written as DNA, the CDR3 is TGTGCCACCAGCGGAAGTCCGGGACAGGGAAACAATCAGCCCCAGCATTTT.

V gene TRBV7-6 combines with J gene TRBJ2-5; 7 bases map to TRBD1. V shed 5 bases, J shed 11 bases, and the junction held 14 bases outside the gene matches. Germline values: CDR1 SGHVS, CDR2 FNYEAQ. The CDR3 covers 14 residues. The CDR3 loop is CASSPGTVWREQYF. CDR3 nucleotide sequence: TGTGCCAGCAGCCCTGGGACAGTCTGGAGAGAGCAGTACTTC. Combining the CDR3 with reference TRBV7-6 and TRBJ2-5 gives the whole variable domain GAGVSQSPRYKVTKRGQDVALRCDPISGHVSLYWYRQALGQGPEFLTYFNYEAQQDKSGLPNDRFSAERPEGSISTLTIQRTEQRDSAMYRCASSPGTVWREQYFGPGTRLLVL.

The genes are TRBV6-1 and TRBJ1-6, with D unresolved. The ends were cut back, 8 bases at V and 6 bases at J, with 17 bases in the middle. Germline CDR1 reads MNHNS; CDR2 reads SASEGT. The CDR3 covers 15 residues. The CDR3 loop reads CASVMMFGSNSPLHF. The CDR3 bases are TGTGCCAGCGTCATGATGTTCGGTAGTAATTCACCCCTCCACTTT.

The table lists this clone with a count of one. This chain links TRBV6-6 with TRBJ1-3; maybe TRBD1 (6 bases). The CDR3 covers 15 residues. V was clipped by 6 bases and J by 2 bases, with 14 bases between them. The germline V gene has CDR1 MNHNY and CDR2 SVGAGI (reference sequence). CDR3 region: CASRRIQGAGNTIYF. The CDR3 DNA follows: TGTGCCAGCAGGAGGATACAGGGCGCTGGAAACACCATATATTTT.

V and J are TRBV6-5 and TRBJ1-6, with D possibly being TRBD1 (6 bases). The CDR3 extends over 13 amino acids. V lost 6 bases and J 8 bases, leaving 11 bases between the germline ends. In germline, CDR1 is MNHEY, CDR2 SVGAGI. CDR3: CASRDRLDSPLHF. The CDR3 DNA is TGTGCCAGCAGAGACAGGCTTGATTCACCCCTCCACTTT.

This clone came up a few times. The chain has TRBV7-9 and TRBJ2-7, with a tentative D call TRBD1 (6 bases). The CDR3 is 15 amino acids. Germline V gene lookup returns CDR1 SEHNR and CDR2 FQNEAQ (reference sequence). V gave up 3 bases and J gave up 4 bases, with 16 bases separating them. The CDR3 DNA follows: TGTGCCAGCAGCTTCAGTCAGGGGAAGGTATACGAGCAGTACTTC. Its protein is CASSFSQGKVYEQYF.